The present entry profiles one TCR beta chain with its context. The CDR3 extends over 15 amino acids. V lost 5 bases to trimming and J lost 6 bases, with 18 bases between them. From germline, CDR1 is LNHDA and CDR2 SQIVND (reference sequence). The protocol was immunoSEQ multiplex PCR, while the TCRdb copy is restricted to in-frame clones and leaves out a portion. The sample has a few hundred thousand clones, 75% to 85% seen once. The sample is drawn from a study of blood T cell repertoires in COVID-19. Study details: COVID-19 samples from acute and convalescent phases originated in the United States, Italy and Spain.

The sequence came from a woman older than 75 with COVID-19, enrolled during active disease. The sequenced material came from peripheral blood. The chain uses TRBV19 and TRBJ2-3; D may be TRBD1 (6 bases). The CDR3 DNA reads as TGTGCCAGTAGTCCCAGGGGCCCTTATCAGGATACGCAGTATTTT. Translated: CASSPRGPYQDTQYF.